The rows below give T cell receptor beta chains drawn from one sample of a study of blood T cell repertoires in COVID-19. Clones were sequenced by immunoSEQ multiplex PCR, and TCRdb holds only the in-frame ones, with some missing. Among 220,000 or so clones listed, 86% were seen once. The sequencing sample was made of peripheral blood. The receptors were sampled from a woman in her 50s with COVID-19, enrolled during active disease. CDR3s include the opening cysteine and the closing phenylalanine or tryptophan. A D gene is named only where the DNA matches it firmly. The listing skips clone size in some rows; elsewhere it reads once, few, many or a size class.

TRBD1,TRBJ2-7,NA,TRBV11-3,TGTGCCAGCAGCCCCAACCCCGGGACAGGGTCCTACGAGCAGTACTTC,CASSPNPGTGSYEQYF
TRBD1,TRBJ1-5,NA,TRBV28,TGTGCCAGCAGTTTCACAGGGGGGGATAGCAATCAGCCCCAGCATTTT,CASSFTGGDSNQPQHF
TRBD1,TRBJ2-7,NA,TRBV5-1,TGCGCCAGCAGCTCAGGGACAGGGGTCCGTCACGAGCAGTACTTC,CASSSGTGVRHEQYF
TRBD1,TRBJ2-2,NA,TRBV19,TGTGCCAGTAGTGAGGACAGGGGGCGCGCCGGGGAGCTGTTTTTT,CASSEDRGRAGELFF
TRBD1,TRBJ1-5,NA,TRBV28,TGTGCCAGCAGACTTTCCGACAGGGCTAATCAGCCCCAGCATTTT,CASRLSDRANQPQHF
NA,TRBJ1-2,few,TRBV11-3,TGTGCCAGCAGCTCCGGATGGGACAAATTTAACTATGGCTACACCTTC,CASSSGWDKFNYGYTF
NA,TRBJ2-1,NA,TRBV6-4,TGTGCCAGCAGTCCCCCCTGGCACCTGTACAATGAGCAGTTCTTC,CASSPPWHLYNEQFF
NA,TRBJ2-3,NA,TRBV19,TGTGCCAGTAGTCCGGTAGTTCTAAACACAGATACGCAGTATTTT,CASSPVVLNTDTQYF
TRBD1,TRBJ1-5,NA,TRBV7-2,TGTGCCAGCAGCATCTGGGGACAGGGCGCGGAGCCCCAGCATTTT,CASSIWGQGAEPQHF
TRBD1,TRBJ2-3,NA,TRBV2,TGTGCCAGCAGGGGGTTGGGGACCAGGGGGACAGATACGCAGTATTTT,CASRGLGTRGTDTQYF
TRBD1,TRBJ1-1,NA,TRBV19,TGTGCCAGTAGTACCGGGACAGGTACTGAAGCTTTCTTT,CASSTGTGTEAFF
TRBD1,TRBJ1-1,NA,TRBV3-1/TRBV3-2,TGTGCCAGCAGCCACAACGTCCCGGGACAGGGGGTGAACACTGAAGCTTTCTTT,CASSHNVPGQGVNTEAFF
TRBD1,TRBJ2-4,NA,TRBV7-4,TGTGCTCCAGCTCCCCCCCCGACAGGGACAACACTAGCCAAAAACATTCAGTACTTC,CAPAPPPTGTTLAKNIQYF
NA,TRBJ1-3,NA,TRBV30,TGTGCCAGACTCTCTGGAAACACCATATATTTT,CARLSGNTIYF
NA,TRBJ1-2,NA,TRBV5-4,TGTGCCGGCTCCTCCCTACCGGGTGGCTACACCTTC,CAGSSLPGGYTF
TRBD1,TRBJ1-6,NA,TRBV6-5,TGTGCCAGCAGGAGGGGACAGGAGAATTCACCCCTCCACTTT,CASRRGQENSPLHF
NA,TRBJ1-5,NA,TRBV12-3/TRBV12-4,TGTGCCAGCAGTTACATGGGCGATCAGCCCCAGCATTTT,CASSYMGDQPQHF
TRBD1,TRBJ2-5,NA,TRBV5-1,TGCGCCAGCAGCCCGAGGGGGCAGGGTGGACCCCAGTACTTC,CASSPRGQGGPQYF
NA,TRBJ2-1,NA,TRBV5-1,TGCGCCCGCAGCTTGGGGGGGGGCCGGAAGAATGAGCAGTTCTTC,CARSLGGGRKNEQFF
NA,TRBJ1-1,NA,TRBV2,TGTGCCAGCAACTCCCACACTGAAGCTTTCTTT,CASNSHTEAFF
TRBD2,TRBJ2-1,once,TRBV11-1,TGTGCCAGCAGCTTAGTGGCGGGGGGGCGCAATGAGCAGTTCTTC,CASSLVAGGRNEQFF
NA,TRBJ2-7,NA,TRBV6-2/TRBV6-3,TGTGCCAGCAGTTACTTAACAGAGCAGTACTTC,CASSYLTEQYF
NA,TRBJ1-3,NA,TRBV6-1,TGTGCCAGCAGTGGGGAGACAGGACCCTCTGGAAACACCATATATTTT,CASSGETGPSGNTIYF
TRBD1,TRBJ1-2,NA,TRBV2,TGTGCCAGCAGTGATATTACCGGGACAGGCCTCTATGGCTACACCTTC,CASSDITGTGLYGYTF